This T cell receptor (beta chain) was recovered during a study of CD8 T cells in ankylosing spondylitis. General study findings and limits: In reactive arthritis synovial fluid and blood, some motif variants had been reported before. Fewer than ten highly homologous variants made up a TCR beta motif that seemed to typify ankylosing spondylitis blood.

This clonotype has ten or more counts. Its antigen is still unknown. V lost 4 bases, J lost 0 bases, and 10 bases lay in between. The CDR3 consists of 14 residues. Germline CDR1 SGHRS, CDR2 YFSETQ. TCRdb called the 5' RACE reads again in MiXCR, with one record for every CDR3 protein. The data contain about 140,000 distinct CDR3 sequences, roughly an eighth of them singletons. The TCR originated in a female donor with ankylosing spondylitis or in good health (not recorded which). The gene calls are TRBV5-1 and TRBJ1-1; no clear D gene. Sample: blood, either unsorted or a sorted T cell fraction (not recorded which). CDR3 sequence: CASSDRILNTEAFF. The CDR3 nucleotides read TGCGCCAGCAGCGATAGGATACTGAACACTGAAGCTTTCTTT. Looking up the rest from reference TRBV5-1 and TRBJ1-1 gives the full variable domain: KAGVTQTPRYLIKTRGQQVTLSCSPISGHRSVSWYQQTPGQGLQFLFEYFSETQRNKGNFPGRFSGRQFSNSRSEMNVSTLELGDSALYLCASSDRILNTEAFFGQGTRLTVV.